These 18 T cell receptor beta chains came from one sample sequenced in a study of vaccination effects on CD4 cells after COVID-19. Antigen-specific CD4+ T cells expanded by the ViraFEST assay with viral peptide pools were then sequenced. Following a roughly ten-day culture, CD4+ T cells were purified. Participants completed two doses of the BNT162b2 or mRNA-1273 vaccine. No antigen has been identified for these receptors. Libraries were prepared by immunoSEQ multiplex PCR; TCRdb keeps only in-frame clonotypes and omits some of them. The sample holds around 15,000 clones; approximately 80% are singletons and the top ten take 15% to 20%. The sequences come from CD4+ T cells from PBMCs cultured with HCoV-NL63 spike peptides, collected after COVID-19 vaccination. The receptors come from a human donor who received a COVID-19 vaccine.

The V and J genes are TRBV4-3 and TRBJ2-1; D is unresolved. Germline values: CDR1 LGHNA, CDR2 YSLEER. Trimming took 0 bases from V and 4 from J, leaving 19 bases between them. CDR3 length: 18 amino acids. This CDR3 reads CASSQDGSGVGPYNEQFF. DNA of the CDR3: TGCGCCAGCAGCCAAGATGGGTCCGGTGTGGGCCCATACAATGAGCAGTTCTTC.

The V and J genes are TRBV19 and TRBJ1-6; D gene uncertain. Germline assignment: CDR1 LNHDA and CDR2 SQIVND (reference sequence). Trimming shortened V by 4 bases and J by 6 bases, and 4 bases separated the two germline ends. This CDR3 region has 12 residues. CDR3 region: CASSRVNSPLHF. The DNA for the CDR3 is TGTGCCAGTAGTAGGGTTAATTCACCCCTCCACTTT. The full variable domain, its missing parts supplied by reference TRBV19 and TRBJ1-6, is DGGITQSPKYLFRKEGQNVTLSCEQNLNHDAMYWYRQDPGQGLRLIYYSQIVNDFQKGDIAEGYSVSREKKESFPLTVTSAQKNPTAFYLCASSRVNSPLHFGNGTRLTVT.

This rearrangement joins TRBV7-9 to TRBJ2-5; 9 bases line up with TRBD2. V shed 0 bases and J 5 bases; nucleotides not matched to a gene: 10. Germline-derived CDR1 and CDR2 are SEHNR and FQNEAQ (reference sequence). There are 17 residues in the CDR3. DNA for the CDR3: TGTGCCAGCAGCTTAGCCTATGGCGGGGGGGCCGAGGAGACCCAGTACTTC. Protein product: CASSLAYGGGAEETQYF.

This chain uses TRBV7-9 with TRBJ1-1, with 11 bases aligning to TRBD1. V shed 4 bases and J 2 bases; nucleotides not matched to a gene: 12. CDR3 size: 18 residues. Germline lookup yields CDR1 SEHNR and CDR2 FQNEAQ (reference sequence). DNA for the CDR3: TGTGCCAGCAGCTCATTACCGGGACAGGGGGAGAAAAACACTGAAGCTTTCTTT. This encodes CASSSLPGQGEKNTEAFF. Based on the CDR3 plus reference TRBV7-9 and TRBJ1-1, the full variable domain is DTGVSQNPRHKITKRGQNVTFRCDPISEHNRLYWYRQTLGQGPEFLTYFQNEAQLEKSRLLSDRFSAERPKGSFSTLEIQRTEQGDSAMYLCASSSLPGQGEKNTEAFFGQGTRLTVV.

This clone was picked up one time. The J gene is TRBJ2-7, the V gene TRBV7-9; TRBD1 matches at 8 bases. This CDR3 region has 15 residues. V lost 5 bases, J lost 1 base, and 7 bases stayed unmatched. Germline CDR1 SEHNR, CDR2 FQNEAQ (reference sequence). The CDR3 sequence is CASSRLGDRSYEQYF. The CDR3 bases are TGTGCCAGCAGCCGCCTGGGGGACAGGTCCTACGAGCAGTACTTC. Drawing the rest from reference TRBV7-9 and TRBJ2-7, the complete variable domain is DTGVSQNPRHKITKRGQNVTFRCDPISEHNRLYWYRQTLGQGPEFLTYFQNEAQLEKSRLLSDRFSAERPKGSFSTLEIQRTEQGDSAMYLCASSRLGDRSYEQYFGPGTRLTVT.

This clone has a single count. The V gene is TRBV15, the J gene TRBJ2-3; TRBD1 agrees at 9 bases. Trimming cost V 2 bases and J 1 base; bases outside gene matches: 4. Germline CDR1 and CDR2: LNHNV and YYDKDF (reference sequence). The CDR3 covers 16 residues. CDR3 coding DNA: TGTGCCACCAGCAGATACCGGGACAGGGGCACAGATACGCAGTATTTT. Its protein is CATSRYRDRGTDTQYF.

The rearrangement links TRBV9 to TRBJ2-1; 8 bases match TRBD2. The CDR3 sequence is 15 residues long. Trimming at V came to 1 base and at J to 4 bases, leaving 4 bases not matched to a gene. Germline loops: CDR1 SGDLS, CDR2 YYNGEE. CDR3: CASSVNGGVYNEQFF. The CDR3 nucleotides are TGTGCCAGCAGCGTAAACGGGGGGGTATACAATGAGCAGTTCTTC.

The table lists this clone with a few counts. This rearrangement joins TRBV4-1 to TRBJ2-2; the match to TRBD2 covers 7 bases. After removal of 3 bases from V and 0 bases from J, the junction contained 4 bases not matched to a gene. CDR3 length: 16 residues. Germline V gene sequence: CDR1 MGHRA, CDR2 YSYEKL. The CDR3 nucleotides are TGCGCCAGCAGCCAGGAAGGACTAGCGAACACCGGGGAGCTGTTTTTT. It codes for CASSQEGLANTGELFF.

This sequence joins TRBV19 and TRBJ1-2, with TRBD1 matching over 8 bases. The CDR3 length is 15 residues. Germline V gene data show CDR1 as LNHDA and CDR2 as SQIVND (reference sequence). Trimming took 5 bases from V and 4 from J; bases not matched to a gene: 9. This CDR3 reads CASSVTGTGGYGYTF. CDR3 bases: TGTGCCAGTAGTGTTACCGGGACAGGTGGCTATGGCTACACCTTC.

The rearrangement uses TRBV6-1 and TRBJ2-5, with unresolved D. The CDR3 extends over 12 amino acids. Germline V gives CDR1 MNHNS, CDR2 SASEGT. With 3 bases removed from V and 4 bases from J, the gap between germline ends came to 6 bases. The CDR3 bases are TGTGCCAGCAGTGAGCATCTAGAGACCCAGTACTTC. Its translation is CASSEHLETQYF.

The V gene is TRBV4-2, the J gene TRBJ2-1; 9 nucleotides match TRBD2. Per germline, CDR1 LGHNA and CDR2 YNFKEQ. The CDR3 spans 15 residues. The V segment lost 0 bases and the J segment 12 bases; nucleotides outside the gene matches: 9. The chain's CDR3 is CASSQDVLAGPAQFF. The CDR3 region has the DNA TGTGCCAGCAGCCAAGATGTCCTAGCGGGGCCAGCGCAGTTCTTC.

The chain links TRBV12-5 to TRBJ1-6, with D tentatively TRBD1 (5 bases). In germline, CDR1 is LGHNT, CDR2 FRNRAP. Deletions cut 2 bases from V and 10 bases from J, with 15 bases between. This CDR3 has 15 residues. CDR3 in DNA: TGTGCTAGTGGTTTGATATCCGGGACCGGGTCACCCCTCCACTTT. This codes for CASGLISGTGSPLHF. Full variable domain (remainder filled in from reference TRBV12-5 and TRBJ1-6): DARVTQTPRHKVTEMGQEVTMRCQPILGHNTVFWYRQTMMQGLELLAYFRNRAPLDDSGMPKDRFSAEMPDATLATLKIQPSEPRDSAVYFCASGLISGTGSPLHFGNGTRLTVT.

CDR3 nucleotides: TGTGCCAGCAGCGGGACTAGCGGGAGATGGGTGCGAGAAGAGACCCAGTACTTC. Its translation: CASSGTSGRWVREETQYF. The chain has TRBV27 and TRBJ2-5, with TRBD2 identical over 14 bases. Germline V gene data show CDR1 as MNHEY and CDR2 as SMNVEV (reference sequence). The CDR3 is 18 amino acids. Trimming took 6 bases from V and 3 from J; bases not matched to a gene: 12.

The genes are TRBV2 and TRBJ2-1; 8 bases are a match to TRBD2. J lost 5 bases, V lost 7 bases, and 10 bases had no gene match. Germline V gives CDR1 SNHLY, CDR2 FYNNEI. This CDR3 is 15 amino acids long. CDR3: CASNGGGRRNNEQFF. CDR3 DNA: TGTGCCAGCAACGGGGGGGGCCGTAGAAACAATGAGCAGTTCTTC.

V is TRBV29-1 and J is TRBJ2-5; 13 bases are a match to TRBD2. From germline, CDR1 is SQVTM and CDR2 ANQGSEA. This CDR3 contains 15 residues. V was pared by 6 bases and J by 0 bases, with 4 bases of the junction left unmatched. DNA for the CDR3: TGCAGCGTGCTAGGACTAGCGGGGGACCAAGAGACCCAGTACTTC. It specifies CSVLGLAGDQETQYF.

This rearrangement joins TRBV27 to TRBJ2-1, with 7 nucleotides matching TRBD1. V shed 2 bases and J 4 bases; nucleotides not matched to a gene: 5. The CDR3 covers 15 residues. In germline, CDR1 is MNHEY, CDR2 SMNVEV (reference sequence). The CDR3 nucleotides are TGTGCCAGCAGTTTACGTCAGGGGGAGTACAATGAGCAGTTCTTC. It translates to CASSLRQGEYNEQFF.

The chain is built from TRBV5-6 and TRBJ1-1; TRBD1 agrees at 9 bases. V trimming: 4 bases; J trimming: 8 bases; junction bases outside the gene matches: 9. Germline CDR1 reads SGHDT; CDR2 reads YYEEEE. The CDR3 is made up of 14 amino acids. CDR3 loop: CASSETGGAMEAFF. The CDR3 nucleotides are TGTGCCAGCAGCGAAACAGGGGGCGCGATGGAAGCTTTCTTT. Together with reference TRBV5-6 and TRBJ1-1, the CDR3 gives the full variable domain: DAGVTQSPTHLIKTRGQQVTLRCSPKSGHDTVSWYQQALGQGPQFIFQYYEEEERQRGNFPDRFSGHQFPNYSSELNVNALLLGDSALYLCASSETGGAMEAFFGQGTRLTVV.

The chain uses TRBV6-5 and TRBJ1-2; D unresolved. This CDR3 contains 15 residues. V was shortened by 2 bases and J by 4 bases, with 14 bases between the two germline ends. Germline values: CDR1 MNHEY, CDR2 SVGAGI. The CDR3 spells CASSYEGFGSYGYTF. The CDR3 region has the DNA TGTGCCAGCAGTTACGAGGGCTTTGGAAGCTATGGCTACACCTTC.